Listed below are T cell receptor beta chains from one sample, sequenced in a study of blood T cells in healthy people across ages. A single record per CDR3 protein comes from TCRdb applying MiXCR to the 5' RACE reads. The repertoire has 800,000 or so distinct CDR3 sequences, approximately 25% of them found once; the top ten carry more than 3%. These data were also filed under a second study, of T cells of mothers and their children.

Sequencing was carried out using blood. These receptors all come from a boy younger than 18 in good health. Both conserved end residues are trimmed from each CDR3.

>TRBJ1-2|TRBV7-2|14
ASSSLGSGTGHGYT
>NA|TRBV20-1|14
SARDRFRLAGETQY
>TRBJ2-1|TRBV20-1|12
SASRSSAYNEQF
>TRBJ2-1|TRBV2|11
ASSETLPPSFL
>TRBJ1-1|TRBV6-5|11
ASTSPGRTEAF
>TRBJ2-7|TRBV10-3|11
AISESGLGLEH
>TRBJ2-1|TRBV7-3|14
ASSSTGTSGANEQF
>TRBJ1-6|TRBV15|11
ATSRDRYSPLH
>TRBJ1-2|TRBV11-2|14
ASSSLNRRFTYGYT
>TRBJ2-3|TRBV29-1|11
SVIGEGSDTQY
>TRBJ1-1|TRBV9|13
ASSVRGGFSAEAF
>TRBJ2-7|TRBV5-8|10
ASRRSSYEQY
>TRBJ1-2|TRBV29-1|11
SVEPGGSYGYT
>TRBJ2-7|TRBV6-5|13
ASSYSRDTSYEQY
>TRBJ1-1|TRBV29-1|12
SVDGTDRETEAF
>TRBJ2-5|TRBV29-1|10
SGGQFAETQY
>TRBJ2-1|TRBV2|11
ASSITEENEQF
>TRBJ1-5|TRBV10-3|12
AISLLGGNQPQH
>TRBJ2-3|TRBV27|11
ATLNRARDTQY
>TRBJ1-2|TRBV6-5|12
ASRRDRESYGYT
>TRBJ2-7|TRBV15|11
ATSRSLLDEQY
>TRBJ2-5|TRBV4-1|14
ASGQLAGGRQETQY
>TRBJ2-7|TRBV27|18
ASSLTPAVYGHRDSYEQY
>TRBJ1-2|TRBV29-1|9
SVEHDYGYT
>TRBJ2-3|TRBV14|16
ASSRYSSSGRSTDTQY